A selection of T cell receptor beta chains follows, all from one sample in a study of T cell responses to AZD1222 COVID-19 vaccine. Data came from immunoSEQ multiplex PCR; TCRdb stores just in-frame clones and leaves some out. The repertoire holds about 150,000 clones, with roughly 92% as singletons. This specimen consisted of peripheral blood, obtained on day 0 of AZD1222 vaccination. These receptor sequences come from an adult in good health. The CDR3 runs from the conserved cysteine through the conserved F or W. Fields, in order: D gene, V gene, J gene, CDR3 length, clone size, CDR3 DNA, CDR3 protein. D genes are given only for firm matches. The size entry is marked missing in some rows and otherwise reads once, few, many or a size class.

D: -
V: TRBV11-2
J: TRBJ2-7
length: 13
size: -
DNA: TGTGCCAGCAGCCCTGACTACTTCTACGAGCAGTACTTC
CDR3: CASSPDYFYEQYF

D: -
V: TRBV29-1
J: TRBJ1-2
length: 12
size: -
DNA: TGCAGCGTTGAAGTGGGGGTATATGGCTACACCTTC
CDR3: CSVEVGVYGYTF

D: -
V: TRBV3-1/TRBV3-2
J: TRBJ1-2
length: 17
size: -
DNA: TGTGCCAGCGCTCAAGTCAAAACGGGGGGGAGGAACTATGGCTACACCTTC
CDR3: CASAQVKTGGRNYGYTF

D: TRBD2
V: TRBV7-3
J: TRBJ2-7
length: 14
size: -
DNA: TGTGCCAGCAGCCCCGGGACTAACTTCTACGAGCAGTACTTC
CDR3: CASSPGTNFYEQYF

D: -
V: TRBV14
J: TRBJ1-1
length: 14
size: -
DNA: TGTGCCAGCAGCCAAATGCAAGGGCTCCATGAAGCTTTCTTT
CDR3: CASSQMQGLHEAFF

D: -
V: TRBV30
J: TRBJ1-2
length: 14
size: -
DNA: TGTGCCTGGAGCCCGGACCTACGGGGCTATGGCTACACCTTC
CDR3: CAWSPDLRGYGYTF

D: -
V: TRBV3-1/TRBV3-2
J: TRBJ1-6
length: 11
size: -
DNA: TGTGCCAGCTCGGGTAATTCACCCCTCCACTTT
CDR3: CASSGNSPLHF

D: -
V: TRBV5-4
J: TRBJ1-3
length: 14
size: -
DNA: TGTGCCAGCAGCTTGGGGGGATCTGGAAACACCATATATTTT
CDR3: CASSLGGSGNTIYF

D: -
V: TRBV19
J: TRBJ2-7
length: 16
size: -
DNA: TGTGCCAGTAGTCGGGGTAGCCCGGGCCCTCCATACGAGCAGTACTTC
CDR3: CASSRGSPGPPYEQYF

D: -
V: TRBV6-5
J: TRBJ1-6
length: 15
size: once
DNA: TGTGCCAGCAGTTACTCGAGGACGAGGGATTCACCCCTCCACTTT
CDR3: CASSYSRTRDSPLHF

D: TRBD1
V: TRBV18
J: TRBJ1-1
length: 15
size: -
DNA: TGTGCCAGCTCATTTCGGACAGGGTTGAACACTGAAGCTTTCTTT
CDR3: CASSFRTGLNTEAFF

D: TRBD2
V: TRBV9
J: TRBJ2-1
length: 15
size: -
DNA: TGTGCCAGCAGCGTTGGGACTAGCGGGATAGATGAGCAGTTCTTC
CDR3: CASSVGTSGIDEQFF

D: -
V: TRBV25-1
J: TRBJ2-3
length: 14
size: -
DNA: TGTGCCAGCAGCGCAGGGAGGTGGACAGATACGCAGTATTTT
CDR3: CASSAGRWTDTQYF

D: TRBD2
V: TRBV11-2
J: TRBJ2-7
length: 15
size: -
DNA: TGTGCCAGCAGCTCGGAGCGGGGGGCCACCTACGAGCAGTACTTC
CDR3: CASSSERGATYEQYF

D: TRBD1
V: TRBV5-1
J: TRBJ1-4
length: 15
size: once
DNA: TGCGCCAGCAGCTTTAGGGGACAGAGTGGCGAAAAACTGTTTTTT
CDR3: CASSFRGQSGEKLFF

D: TRBD2
V: TRBV10-3
J: TRBJ2-3
length: 14
size: -
DNA: TGTGCCATCAGTTTTAGCGGGAGGGCAGATACGCAGTATTTT
CDR3: CAISFSGRADTQYF

D: TRBD2
V: TRBV7-6
J: TRBJ2-2
length: 16
size: once
DNA: TGTGCCAGCAGCTTAGGTTCGGGGGGGAACACCGGGGAGCTGTTTTTT
CDR3: CASSLGSGGNTGELFF

D: -
V: TRBV6-1
J: TRBJ2-5
length: 15
size: once
DNA: TGTGCCAGCAGTGAACGGCGGAGGGGGGAAGAGACCCAGTACTTC
CDR3: CASSERRRGEETQYF

D: TRBD1
V: TRBV4-1
J: TRBJ1-4
length: 17
size: -
DNA: TGCGCCAGCAGCCAAGATAACAGGGGGGCAACTAATGAAAAACTGTTTTTT
CDR3: CASSQDNRGATNEKLFF

D: -
V: TRBV9
J: TRBJ2-2
length: 16
size: -
DNA: TGTGCCAGCAGCGTTGTATCTAGTGAGAACACCGGGGAGCTGTTTTTT
CDR3: CASSVVSSENTGELFF

D: TRBD1
V: TRBV15
J: TRBJ2-7
length: 15
size: -
DNA: TGTGCCACCAGCAGAGATGGTTACAGGGGCGAAGAGCAGTACTTC
CDR3: CATSRDGYRGEEQYF

D: -
V: TRBV9
J: TRBJ1-4
length: 15
size: -
DNA: TGTGCCAGCAGTTACTCAGGGTCAACTAATGAAAAACTGTTTTTT
CDR3: CASSYSGSTNEKLFF

D: -
V: TRBV5-8
J: TRBJ1-3
length: 15
size: -
DNA: TGTGCCAGCAGCATCGACAGGAGCTCTGGAAACACCATATATTTT
CDR3: CASSIDRSSGNTIYF

D: -
V: TRBV7-3
J: TRBJ1-2
length: 15
size: -
DNA: TGTGCCAGCAGCTTAAGCTCGGGATCTGACTATGGCTACACCTTC
CDR3: CASSLSSGSDYGYTF

D: TRBD1
V: TRBV6-5
J: TRBJ2-2
length: 15
size: -
DNA: TGTGCCAGCAGCCAAGACAGGGGACCCACCGGGGAGCTGTTTTTT
CDR3: CASSQDRGPTGELFF

D: -
V: TRBV4-1
J: TRBJ2-7
length: 15
size: -
DNA: TGCGCCAGCAGCCAAGAGCCGAGGAGCTCCTACGAGCAGTACTTC
CDR3: CASSQEPRSSYEQYF

D: -
V: TRBV27
J: TRBJ1-6
length: 14
size: -
DNA: TGTGCCAGCAGTTTATTAGCAGGGAATTCACCCCTCCACTTT
CDR3: CASSLLAGNSPLHF

D: -
V: TRBV11-3
J: TRBJ1-1
length: 13
size: -
DNA: TGTGCCAGCAGCCTTCAGGTGAACACTGAAGCTTTCTTT
CDR3: CASSLQVNTEAFF

D: TRBD2
V: TRBV5-1
J: TRBJ2-5
length: 17
size: -
DNA: TGCGCCAGCAGCTTGGGGACTAGCGGGGGCCCTGACGAGACCCAGTACTTC
CDR3: CASSLGTSGGPDETQYF

D: -
V: TRBV19
J: TRBJ2-6
length: 14
size: -
DNA: TGTGCCAGTAAGGAGGGCTCTGGGGCCAACGTCCTGACTTTC
CDR3: CASKEGSGANVLTF

D: -
V: TRBV7-9
J: TRBJ2-7
length: 12
size: once
DNA: TGTGCCAGCAGTTACGGGGTCCACGAGCAGTACTTC
CDR3: CASSYGVHEQYF

D: -
V: TRBV7-9
J: TRBJ2-4
length: 11
size: -
DNA: TGTGCCAGCAGCTTAAGAAACATTCAGTACTTC
CDR3: CASSLRNIQYF

D: TRBD1
V: TRBV19
J: TRBJ2-1
length: 19
size: once
DNA: TGTGCCAGTAGTCTCCGGTGGGGGACAGGGTCCCAGGTTTACAATGAGCAGTTCTTC
CDR3: CASSLRWGTGSQVYNEQFF

D: TRBD1
V: TRBV27
J: TRBJ1-2
length: 12
size: -
DNA: TGTGCCAGCACGGGGACAGTCGGTGGCTACACCTTC
CDR3: CASTGTVGGYTF

D: TRBD2
V: TRBV7-2
J: TRBJ2-7
length: 14
size: -
DNA: TGTGCCAGCAGCCCAAGCGGGAATTACTACGAGCAGTACTTC
CDR3: CASSPSGNYYEQYF

D: TRBD2
V: TRBV2
J: TRBJ2-7
length: 14
size: -
DNA: TGTGCCAGCAAAGGGACTAGCGACTCCTACGAGCAGTACTTC
CDR3: CASKGTSDSYEQYF

D: -
V: TRBV5-5
J: TRBJ1-1
length: 15
size: -
DNA: TGTGCCAGCAGCTCTCGACAGGCCATGAACACTGAAGCTTTCTTT
CDR3: CASSSRQAMNTEAFF

D: TRBD1
V: TRBV6-1
J: TRBJ2-1
length: 18
size: once
DNA: TGTGCCAGCAGTGAAAAGTGGGGACAGGGACCCTCCTACAATGAGCAGTTCTTC
CDR3: CASSEKWGQGPSYNEQFF

D: -
V: TRBV30
J: TRBJ2-7
length: 14
size: -
DNA: TGTGCCTGGAGTGTACTGCGGGGATCCTACGAGCAGTACTTC
CDR3: CAWSVLRGSYEQYF